Below, 22 T cell receptor beta chains from the same sample are listed, as sequenced in a study of CD8 T cells in Susac syndrome. With random hexamers, reverse transcription was performed on about 0.5 to 1 ug of RNA. TCRdb used MiXCR to reprocess the immunoSEQ multiplex PCR reads, holding one entry per CDR3 protein. The sample consists of 240,000 or so distinct CDR3 sequences, less than 96% of them appearing once. The sequencing input was CD4+ T cells from PBMCs. These receptors were obtained from a human donor with Susac syndrome.

The chain employs TRBV7-9 and TRBJ1-3, with D uncertain. This CDR3 has 12 residues. The germline gives CDR1 SEHNR, CDR2 FQNEAQ (reference sequence). The germline V and J ends were trimmed by 3 bases and 0 bases, with 0 bases remaining between them. CDR3 sequence reads: CASSFSGNTIYF. CDR3 nucleotides: TGTGCCAGCAGCTTCTCTGGAAACACCATATATTTT. Full variable domain (outside the CDR3, taken from reference TRBV7-9 and TRBJ1-3): DTGVSQNPRHKITKRGQNVTFRCDPISEHNRLYWYRQTLGQGPEFLTYFQNEAQLEKSRLLSDRFSAERPKGSFSTLEIQRTEQGDSAMYLCASSFSGNTIYFGEGSWLTVV.

This rearrangement joins TRBV3-1 to TRBJ2-1; TRBD2 aligns across 9 bases. Germline CDR1 LGHDT, CDR2 YNNKEL (reference sequence). V lost 0 bases, J lost 3 bases, and 0 bases stayed unmatched. The CDR3 runs to 15 residues. CDR3 nucleotide sequence: TGTGCCAGCAGCCAAGATAGCGGGAGCTACAATGAGCAGTTCTTC. Protein product: CASSQDSGSYNEQFF.

The genes are TRBV20-1 and TRBJ1-1, with D possibly being TRBD1 (5 bases). The V end lost 4 bases, the J end lost 2 bases, and 14 bases lay between the germline ends. The germline CDR1 and CDR2 sequences are DFQATT and SNEGSKA (reference sequence). The CDR3 length is 14 residues. The CDR3 coding sequence is TGCAGTGCTATCTTCAGACAGTTTAACACTGAAGCTTTCTTT. This gives the protein CSAIFRQFNTEAFF.

The chain has TRBV4-1 and TRBJ2-1; D call uncertain. Germline CDR1 and CDR2: MGHRA and YSYEKL. The V gene lost 0 bases and the J gene lost 12 bases, with 12 bases spanning the gap. The CDR3 spans 13 residues. The CDR3 DNA follows: TGCGCCAGCAGCCAAGAGGTCCTCTCTGGGCAGTTCTTC. Its protein product is CASSQEVLSGQFF.

V is TRBV28 and J is TRBJ1-5; D possibly corresponds to TRBD1 (6 bases). Germline values: CDR1 MDHEN, CDR2 SYDVKM. CDR3 length: 15 amino acids. Trimming shortened V by 6 bases and J by 1 base, and 13 bases separated the two germline ends. The CDR3, as DNA: TGTGCCAGCAGCAACAGGGTAACGAGCAATCAGCCCCAGCATTTT. Translated: CASSNRVTSNQPQHF.

The chain is built from TRBV7-3 and TRBJ2-1; D gene unclear. Germline V gene data show CDR1 as SGHTA and CDR2 as FQGTGA. Deletions cut 3 bases from V and 9 bases from J, with 15 bases between. This CDR3 spans 14 amino acids. The CDR3: CASSLLSSSGEQFF. The CDR3 DNA reads TGTGCCAGCAGCTTGCTGTCGAGCTCCGGTGAGCAGTTCTTC.

The chain uses TRBV29-1 and TRBJ2-3; 14 positions agree with TRBD2. From germline, CDR1 is SQVTM and CDR2 ANQGSEA. Trimming cost V 4 bases and J 2 bases; bases outside gene matches: 5. The CDR3 is made up of 16 amino acids. The CDR3 spells CSVGGLAGGITDTQYF. The DNA for the CDR3 is TGCAGCGTTGGAGGACTAGCGGGAGGTATCACAGATACGCAGTATTTT.

The CDR3 reads CASSLALTGPQYF. The CDR3, as DNA: TGTGCCAGCAGCTTAGCCCTGACAGGTCCCCAGTACTTC. V usage is TRBV7-2 and J usage is TRBJ2-4; D may be TRBD1 (6 bases). The V and J ends lost 0 bases and 13 bases respectively, with 13 bases between them. Germline lookup yields CDR1 SGHTA and CDR2 FQGNSA. The CDR3 covers 13 residues.

This rearrangement joins TRBV5-4 to TRBJ2-6; TRBD1 is a possible D gene (6 bases). V was cut by 5 bases and J by 0 bases, with 9 bases left in between. CDR1 and CDR2 from the germline V gene are SGHNT and YYREEE (reference sequence). This CDR3 comprises 15 residues. The CDR3 here is CASSQDSSGANVLTF. The DNA for the CDR3 is TGTGCCAGCAGTCAGGACAGCTCTGGGGCCAACGTCCTGACTTTC.

The chain combines TRBV4-2 with TRBJ2-2; D ambiguous. There are 14 residues in the CDR3. CDR1 LGHNA and CDR2 YNFKEQ come from the germline V gene. V shed 0 bases and J shed 6 bases, with 8 bases lying between them. DNA of the CDR3: TGTGCCAGCAGCCAAGAGGCCCAATCCGGGGAGCTGTTTTTT. This sequence encodes CASSQEAQSGELFF.

The gene calls are TRBV18 and TRBJ2-1; D uncertain. The CDR3 has 12 amino acids. CDR1 KGHSH and CDR2 LQKENI come from the germline V gene. Trimming removed 4 bases at V and 5 bases at J, with 6 bases between. CDR3 nucleotide sequence: TGTGCCAGCTCACGAACTAACAATGAGCAGTTCTTC. Its protein is CASSRTNNEQFF. The full variable domain, its missing parts supplied by reference TRBV18 and TRBJ2-1, is NAGVMQNPRHLVRRRGQEARLRCSPMKGHSHVYWYRQLPEEGLKFMVYLQKENIIDESGMPKERFSAEFPKEGPSILRIQQVVRGDSAAYFCASSRTNNEQFFGPGTRLTVL.

For this clonotype: At one end the junction does not follow the germline gene, possibly because of a read error. The V and J genes are TRBV29-1 and TRBJ1-1, with unresolved D. Germline V gives CDR1 SQVTM, CDR2 ANQGSEA. The CDR3 has 10 residues. Written as DNA, the CDR3 is TGCAGCGTTAAAGACACTGAAGCTTTCTTT. It is translated as CSVKDTEAFF.

This sequence joins TRBV29-1 and TRBJ1-5; possible D gene TRBD1, 5 bases. Germline V gene data show CDR1 as SQVTM and CDR2 as ANQGSEA. The V end lost 4 bases, the J end lost 5 bases, and 15 bases lay between the germline ends. The CDR3 runs 14 residues. This chain's CDR3 is CSVALSGTDQPQHF. The CDR3, as DNA: TGCAGCGTTGCCCTATCAGGGACCGATCAGCCCCAGCATTTT.

The chain uses TRBV5-4 and TRBJ2-2; unclear D gene. Germline V gene sequence: CDR1 SGHNT, CDR2 YYREEE (reference sequence). V lost 0 bases, J lost 3 bases, and 9 bases lay in between. This CDR3 has 15 amino acids. CDR3 amino acids: CASSLGGWDTGELFF. The CDR3 coding sequence is TGTGCCAGCAGCTTGGGCGGCTGGGACACCGGGGAGCTGTTTTTT.

The chain recombines TRBV18 with TRBJ2-5; TRBD2 matches 8 bases. V was clipped by 3 bases and J by 2 bases; unmatched bases: 11. The V gene's germline CDR1 is KGHSH and CDR2 LQKENI. The CDR3 spans 17 residues. For the CDR3, the DNA is TGTGCCAGCTCACCGCCTTACGTGGGCGGGAGGCAAGAGACCCAGTACTTC. This sequence encodes CASSPPYVGGRQETQYF. The complete variable domain, with remaining parts taken from reference TRBV18 and TRBJ2-5, reads NAGVMQNPRHLVRRRGQEARLRCSPMKGHSHVYWYRQLPEEGLKFMVYLQKENIIDESGMPKERFSAEFPKEGPSILRIQQVVRGDSAAYFCASSPPYVGGRQETQYFGPGTRLLVL.

This chain links TRBV18 with TRBJ1-2, with a weak D call TRBD1 (5 bases). The germline V and J ends were trimmed by 4 bases and 1 base, with 16 bases remaining between them. Germline-derived CDR1 and CDR2 are KGHSH and LQKENI. The CDR3 runs to 16 residues. The CDR3 region has the DNA TGTGCCAGCTCACTTCAGTTACAGGACCATAACTATGGCTACACCTTC. Protein product: CASSLQLQDHNYGYTF.

The gene calls are TRBV20-1 and TRBJ2-5; the match to TRBD2 covers 8 bases. The V and J ends lost 1 base and 3 bases, in that order; junction bases with no gene match: 7. This CDR3 region has 15 residues. CDR1 and CDR2 (germline): DFQATT, SNEGSKA (reference sequence). Here the CDR3 reads CSARVPGRGKETQYF. The CDR3 DNA reads TGCAGTGCTAGAGTCCCCGGGAGGGGTAAAGAGACCCAGTACTTC.

The chain employs TRBV30 and TRBJ2-3; TRBD2 matches 12 bases. Per the germline V gene, CDR1 is GTSNPN and CDR2 is SVGIG (reference sequence). V gave up 0 bases and J gave up 5 bases; unmatched junction bases: 9. This CDR3 is built from 17 residues. The CDR3 DNA reads TGTGCCTGGAGTGTACGCCGGACTAGCGGGGTGGGAGATACGCAGTATTTT. As protein: CAWSVRRTSGVGDTQYF.

The chain carries TRBV5-1 and TRBJ2-1; 7 nucleotides match TRBD2. This CDR3 comprises 16 residues. The germline gives CDR1 SGHRS, CDR2 YFSETQ. V dropped 4 bases and J dropped 7; count of bases not matched to a gene: 14. The CDR3 coding sequence is TGCGCCAGCAGCCCTGGTTCGGCTAGCGGAGGTAATGAGCAGTTCTTC. Its protein is CASSPGSASGGNEQFF.

The V and J genes are TRBV20-1 and TRBJ2-7, with 10 bases aligning to TRBD1. The CDR3 extends over 14 amino acids. Unmatched junction bases numbered 11, after V lost 6 bases and J lost 6 bases. CDR1 is DFQATT, CDR2 SNEGSKA, per germline (reference sequence). In DNA form, the CDR3 reads TGCAGTGCAACCCGCGGGACAGGGGTTTCCGAGCAGTACTTC. This sequence encodes CSATRGTGVSEQYF.

J is TRBJ2-7 and V is TRBV20-1; D might be TRBD2 (5 bases). Trimming removed 8 bases at V and 4 bases at J, with 18 bases between. The CDR3 covers 13 residues. The germline V gene encodes CDR1 DFQATT and CDR2 SNEGSKA (reference sequence). CDR3 region: CSPRWLAGYEQYF. The CDR3 nucleotides are TGCAGTCCACGTTGGCTAGCAGGATACGAGCAGTACTTC.

J is TRBJ2-2 and V is TRBV9, with D maybe TRBD2 (6 bases). Trimming left V 2 bases short and J 0 bases short, with 8 bases between. There are 15 residues in the CDR3. From germline, CDR1 is SGDLS and CDR2 YYNGEE. The CDR3 sequence: CASSVSGPNTGELFF. The CDR3 DNA is TGTGCCAGCAGCGTTAGCGGACCGAACACCGGGGAGCTGTTTTTT.